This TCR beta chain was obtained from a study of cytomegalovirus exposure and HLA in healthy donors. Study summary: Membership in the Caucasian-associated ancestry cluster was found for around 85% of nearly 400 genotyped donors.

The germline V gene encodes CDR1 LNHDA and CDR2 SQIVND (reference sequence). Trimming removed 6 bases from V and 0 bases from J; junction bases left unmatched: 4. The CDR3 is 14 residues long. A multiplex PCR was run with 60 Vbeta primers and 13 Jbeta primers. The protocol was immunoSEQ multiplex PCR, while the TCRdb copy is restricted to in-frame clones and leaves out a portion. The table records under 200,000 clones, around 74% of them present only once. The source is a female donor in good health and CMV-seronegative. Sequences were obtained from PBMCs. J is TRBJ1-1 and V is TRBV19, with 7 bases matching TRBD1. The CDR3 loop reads CASRVDRLNTEAFF. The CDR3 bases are TGTGCCAGTAGGGTGGACAGGTTGAACACTGAAGCTTTCTTT.